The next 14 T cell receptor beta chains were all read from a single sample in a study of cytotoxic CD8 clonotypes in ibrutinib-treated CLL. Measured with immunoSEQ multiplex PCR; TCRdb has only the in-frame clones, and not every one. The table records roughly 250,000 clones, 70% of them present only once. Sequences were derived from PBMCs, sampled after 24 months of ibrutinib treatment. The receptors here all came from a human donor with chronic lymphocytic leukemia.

This CDR3 reads CASNPMNTEAFF. CDR3 bases: TGTGCCAGCAACCCCATGAACACTGAAGCTTTCTTT. V gene TRBV6-1 combines with J gene TRBJ1-1; D is ambiguous. V was shortened by 7 bases and J by 0 bases, with 6 bases between the two germline ends. The germline gives CDR1 MNHNS, CDR2 SASEGT. The CDR3 is 12 residues long.

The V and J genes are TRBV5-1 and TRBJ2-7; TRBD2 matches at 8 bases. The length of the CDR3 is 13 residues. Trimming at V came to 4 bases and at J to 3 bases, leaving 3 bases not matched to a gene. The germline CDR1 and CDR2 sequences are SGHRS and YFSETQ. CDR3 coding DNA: TGCGCCAGCAGCGCCGGGACTAGCTACGAGCAGTACTTC. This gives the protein CASSAGTSYEQYF.

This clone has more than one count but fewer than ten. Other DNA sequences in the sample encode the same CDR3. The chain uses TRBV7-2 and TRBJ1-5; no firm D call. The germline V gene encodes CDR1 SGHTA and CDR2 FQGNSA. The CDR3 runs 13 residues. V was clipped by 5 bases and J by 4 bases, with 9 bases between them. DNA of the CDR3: TGTGCCAGCAGCCGTAGTGGGAATCAGCCCCAGCATTTT. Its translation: CASSRSGNQPQHF.

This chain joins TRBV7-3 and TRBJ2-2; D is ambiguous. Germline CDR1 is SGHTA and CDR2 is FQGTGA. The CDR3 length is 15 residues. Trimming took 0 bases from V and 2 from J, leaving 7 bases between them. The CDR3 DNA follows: TGTGCCAGCAGCTTAACGCCCAGTAACACCGGGGAGCTGTTTTTT. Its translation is CASSLTPSNTGELFF. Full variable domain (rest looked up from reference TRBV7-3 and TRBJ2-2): GAGVSQTPSNKVTEKGKYVELRCDPISGHTALYWYRQSLGQGPEFLIYFQGTGAADDSGLPNDRFFAVRPEGSVSTLKIQRTERGDSAVYLCASSLTPSNTGELFFGEGSRLTVL.

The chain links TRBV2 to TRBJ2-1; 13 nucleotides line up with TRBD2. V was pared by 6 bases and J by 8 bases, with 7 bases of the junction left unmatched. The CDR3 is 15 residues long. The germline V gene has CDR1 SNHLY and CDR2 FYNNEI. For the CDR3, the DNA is TGTGCCAGCAGCGCCGGGACTAGCGGGAAGGATGAGCAGTTCTTC. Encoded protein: CASSAGTSGKDEQFF.

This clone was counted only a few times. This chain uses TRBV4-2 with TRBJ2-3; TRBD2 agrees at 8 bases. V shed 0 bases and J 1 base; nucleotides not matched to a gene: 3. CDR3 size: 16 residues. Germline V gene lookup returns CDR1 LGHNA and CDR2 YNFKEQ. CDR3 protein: CASSQEVAGRTDTQYF. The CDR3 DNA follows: TGTGCCAGCAGCCAAGAGGTAGCGGGACGCACAGATACGCAGTATTTT.

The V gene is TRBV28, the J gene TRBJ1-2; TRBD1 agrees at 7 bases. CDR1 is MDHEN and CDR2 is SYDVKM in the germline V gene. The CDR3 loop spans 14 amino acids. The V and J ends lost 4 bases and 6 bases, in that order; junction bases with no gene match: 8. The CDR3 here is CASSSSTGPDGYTF. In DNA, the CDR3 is TGTGCCAGCAGTTCCTCGACAGGGCCGGATGGCTACACCTTC.

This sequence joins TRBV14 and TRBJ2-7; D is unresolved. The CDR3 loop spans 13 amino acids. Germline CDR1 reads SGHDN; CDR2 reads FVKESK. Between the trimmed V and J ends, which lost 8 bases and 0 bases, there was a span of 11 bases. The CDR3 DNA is TGTGCCAGCCGTCTTGGCGGCTCCTACGAGCAGTACTTC. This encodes CASRLGGSYEQYF.

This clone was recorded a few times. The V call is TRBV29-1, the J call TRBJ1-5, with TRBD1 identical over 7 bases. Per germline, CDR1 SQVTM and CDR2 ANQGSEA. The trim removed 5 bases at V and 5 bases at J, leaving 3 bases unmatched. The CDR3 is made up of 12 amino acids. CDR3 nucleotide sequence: TGCAGCGTTACCACAGGGGATCAGCCCCAGCATTTT. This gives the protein CSVTTGDQPQHF.

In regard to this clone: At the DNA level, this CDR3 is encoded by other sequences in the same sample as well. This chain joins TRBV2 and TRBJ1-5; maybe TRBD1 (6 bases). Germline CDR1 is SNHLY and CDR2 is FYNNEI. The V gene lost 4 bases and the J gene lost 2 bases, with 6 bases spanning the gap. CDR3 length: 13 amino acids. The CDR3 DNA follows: TGTGCCAGCAGTGGACAGGGCAATCAGCCCCAGCATTTT. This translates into CASSGQGNQPQHF.

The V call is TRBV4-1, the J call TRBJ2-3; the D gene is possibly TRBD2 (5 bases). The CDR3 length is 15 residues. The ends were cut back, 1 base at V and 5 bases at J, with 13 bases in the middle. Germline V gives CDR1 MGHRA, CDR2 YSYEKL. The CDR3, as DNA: TGCGCCAGCAGCCAAGTGGACTCCCAGTTAGATACGCAGTATTTT. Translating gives CASSQVDSQLDTQYF.

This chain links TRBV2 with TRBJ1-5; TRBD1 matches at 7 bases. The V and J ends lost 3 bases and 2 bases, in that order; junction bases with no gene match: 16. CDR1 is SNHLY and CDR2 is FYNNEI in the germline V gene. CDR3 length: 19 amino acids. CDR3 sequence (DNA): TGTGCCAGCAGTGATCAGGGGGGGTCACAAGTATCTGGCAATCAGCCCCAGCATTTT. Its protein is CASSDQGGSQVSGNQPQHF.

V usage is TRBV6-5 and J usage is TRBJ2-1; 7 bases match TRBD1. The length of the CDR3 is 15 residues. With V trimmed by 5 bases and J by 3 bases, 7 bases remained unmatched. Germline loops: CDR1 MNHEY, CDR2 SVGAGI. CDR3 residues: CASSPGGSFYNEQFF. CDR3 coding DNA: TGTGCCAGCAGTCCAGGGGGATCCTTCTACAATGAGCAGTTCTTC.

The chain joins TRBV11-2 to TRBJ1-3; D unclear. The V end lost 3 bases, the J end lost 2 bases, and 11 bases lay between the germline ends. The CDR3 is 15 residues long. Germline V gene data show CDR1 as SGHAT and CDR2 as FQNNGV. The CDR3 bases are TGTGCCAGCAGCTTGGGCCTCGGAACTGGAAACACCATATATTTT. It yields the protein CASSLGLGTGNTIYF.